This T cell receptor (beta chain) was found in a study of CD8 T cells in ankylosing spondylitis. V shed 6 bases, J shed 2 bases, and the junction held 12 bases outside the gene matches. The CDR3 extends over 16 amino acids. Germline CDR1 is MNHNS and CDR2 is SASEGT. TCRdb fed the 5' RACE reads into MiXCR, producing one record per CDR3 protein. This sample has 250,000 to 400,000 distinct CDR3 sequences, with 11% found just once. This clonotype was observed many times. The source is a female donor with ankylosing spondylitis or in good health (not recorded which). The chain links TRBV6-1 to TRBJ1-2; 7 bases agree with TRBD1. Material for sequencing was blood, either unsorted or a sorted T cell fraction (not recorded which). CDR3 in DNA: TGTGCCAGCAGCAGCCGACAGGGCTGGGGGAACTATGGCTACACCTTC. Its protein product is CASSSRQGWGNYGYTF.